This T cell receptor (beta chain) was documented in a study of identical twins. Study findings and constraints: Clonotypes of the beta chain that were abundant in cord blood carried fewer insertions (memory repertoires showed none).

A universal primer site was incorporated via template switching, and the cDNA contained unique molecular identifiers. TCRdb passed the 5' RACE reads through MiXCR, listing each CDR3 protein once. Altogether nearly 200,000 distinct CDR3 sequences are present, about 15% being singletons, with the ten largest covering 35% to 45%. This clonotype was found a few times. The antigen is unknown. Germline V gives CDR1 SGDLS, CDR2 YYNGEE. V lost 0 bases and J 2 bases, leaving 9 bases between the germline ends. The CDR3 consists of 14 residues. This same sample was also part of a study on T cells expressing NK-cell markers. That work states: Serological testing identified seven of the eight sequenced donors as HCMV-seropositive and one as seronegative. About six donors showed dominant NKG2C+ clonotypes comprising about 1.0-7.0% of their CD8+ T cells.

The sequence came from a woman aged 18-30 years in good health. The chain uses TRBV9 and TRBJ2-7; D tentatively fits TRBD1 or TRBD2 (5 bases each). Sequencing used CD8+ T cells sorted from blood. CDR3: CASSVGGTAYEQYF. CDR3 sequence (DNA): TGTGCCAGCAGCGTAGGGGGGACCGCCTACGAGCAGTACTTC.